The T cell receptor beta chain described here comes from a study of human thymus T cells. Study-wide results and caveats: Overlap was high between thymic repertoires from unrelated individuals, as reported in related research. Blood and thymic repertoires both appeared biased in V and J gene usage.

Repertoires were generated with immunoSEQ multiplex PCR, while TCRdb's copy carries only in-frame clones and drops some. The sample yields some 72,000 clones, nearly 98% seen once. From resections taken during corrective heart surgery, the thymus tissue was obtained. A word on this clone: Its antigen remains unknown.

This CDR3 is built from 12 residues. The germline V and J ends were trimmed by 6 bases and 5 bases, with 11 bases remaining between them. CDR1 and CDR2 (germline): SGHRS, YFSETQ. The receptor was derived from a boy less than two years old with a congenital heart defect but otherwise immunologically healthy. The sample taken for sequencing was thymus tissue. This chain uses TRBV5-1 with TRBJ2-5, with D possibly TRBD1 on 5 matching bases. CDR3 sequence reads: CASKSGLETQYF. The CDR3 DNA follows: TGCGCCAGCAAATCAGGGTTGGAGACCCAGTACTTC.